This paragraph reports one TCR beta chain. Its antigen is as yet unknown. The time point was: week 11, during vaccination. It was 300 ug of mutant IDH1 20-mer peptide that made up each vaccine dose, given with topical imiquimod. Method: immunoSEQ multiplex PCR; TCRdb's copy keeps in-frame clones and lacks some. The data hold roughly 60,000 clones, with roughly four fifths observed a single time. These data are taken from a study of a mutant IDH1 vaccine in newly diagnosed glioma. Per the germline V gene, CDR1 is SGHAT and CDR2 is FQNNGV. V dropped 5 bases and J dropped 1; count of bases not matched to a gene: 4. CDR3 size: 14 residues.

This receptor was taken from a man between 25 and 39 years old with glioma. This chain links TRBV11-2 with TRBJ1-1; 7 bases fit TRBD1. This specimen consisted of PBMCs, obtained from a glioma patient whose treatment included an IDH1 peptide vaccine. CDR3 sequence: CASSPGGWNTEAFF. CDR3 sequence (DNA): TGTGCCAGCAGCCCAGGGGGGTGGAACACTGAAGCTTTCTTT.